This TCR beta chain was retrieved from a study of T cells in tumors after PD-1 blockade. For the study at large: No patient had prior checkpoint blockade, systemic immunosuppression, or radiotherapy within 4 weeks.

The repertoire was sequenced with immunoSEQ multiplex PCR; TCRdb's copy has only in-frame clones and lacks some. The table records tens of thousands of clones, approximately 75% of them present only once. V shed 2 bases and J shed 0 bases, with 10 bases lying between them. Germline lookup yields CDR1 KGHSH and CDR2 LQKENI. CDR3 length: 16 amino acids. This sequence joins TRBV18 and TRBJ2-2; D gene uncertain. The receptor comes from a human donor with basal cell carcinoma. The sequences come from PBMCs, collected before anti-PD-1 treatment. CDR3 loop: CASSPSIDSNTGELFF. CDR3 nucleotides: TGTGCCAGCTCACCAAGCATAGACTCGAACACCGGGGAGCTGTTTTTT.